This T cell receptor beta chain was found in a study of cytomegalovirus exposure and HLA in healthy donors. Study-level points and caveats: Cytomegalovirus-associated status was assigned to about 180 TCR beta chains. Several of the most significant clusters appeared linked to common viral pathogens, based on a later analysis. Specificity of a few CMV-associated chains for CMV antigens was verified in vitro. Highest at DRB1 and lowest at HLA-C, TCR association rates differed among HLA loci in a later analysis.

Per germline, CDR1 SGHVS and CDR2 FQNEAQ. The CDR3 spans 15 residues. Trimming left V 3 bases short and J 5 bases short, with 17 bases between. The PCR employed 60 Vbeta primers together with 13 Jbeta primers. Profiled with immunoSEQ multiplex PCR; TCRdb holds only in-frame clones, not every one. The sample holds 100,000 to 150,000 clones, 17% seen once. For this clone: Its antigen is not known.

Source material: PBMCs. The source is a female donor in good health and CMV-seropositive. V gene TRBV7-8 combines with J gene TRBJ2-7, with a weak D call TRBD2 (6 bases). Here the CDR3 DNA reads TGTGCCAGCAGCTTGGGAGGAGCGGGTTTCAACGAGCAGTACTTC. Translated: CASSLGGAGFNEQYF.